What follows are 19 T cell receptor beta chains derived from one specimen sequenced in a study of blood T cell repertoires in COVID-19. TCRdb's table, derived via immunoSEQ multiplex PCR, lists solely in-frame clones and lacks some. The profile shows 120,000 to 150,000 clones, more than 75% of them singletons. Sequencing was done on a sample of peripheral blood. Receptor source: a woman in her fifties or sixties with acute or convalescent COVID-19.

V usage is TRBV7-7 and J usage is TRBJ1-4; weak D call: TRBD1 (5 bases). The ends were cut back, 5 bases at V and 3 bases at J, with 28 bases in the middle. The CDR3 runs 20 residues. Germline values: CDR1 SSHAT, CDR2 FNYEAQ (reference sequence). In nucleotides, the CDR3 is TGTGCCAGCAGCGTATATTCGACAGTAGACCCGCTCATGGCTAATGAAAAACTGTTTTTT. It is translated as CASSVYSTVDPLMANEKLFF.

The chain employs TRBV2 and TRBJ1-3; D perhaps matches TRBD1 (5 bases). The CDR3 length is 16 residues. The V and J ends lost 5 bases and 0 bases respectively, with 14 bases between them. Germline-derived CDR1 and CDR2 are SNHLY and FYNNEI. The CDR3 sequence is CASSPQTVNSGNTIYF. CDR3 bases: TGTGCCAGCAGTCCCCAGACAGTCAACTCTGGAAACACCATATATTTT.

Here the CDR3 DNA reads TGCGCCAGCAGCCAGGCTAGACAGGTTGAGCAGTTCTTC. This gives the protein CASSQARQVEQFF. The rearrangement joins TRBV5-1 to TRBJ2-1, with a possible D match to TRBD1 (6 bases). From germline, CDR1 is SGHRS and CDR2 YFSETQ. V gave up 4 bases and J gave up 9 bases, with 14 bases separating them. This CDR3 comprises 13 residues.

The CDR3 protein is CASSQEWDREDQPQHF. The CDR3 DNA reads as TGTGCCAGCAGCCAAGAGTGGGACAGGGAAGATCAGCCCCAGCATTTT. The J gene is TRBJ1-5, the V gene TRBV4-2; 9 positions agree with TRBD1. V shed 0 bases and J 5 bases; nucleotides not matched to a gene: 5. The CDR3 is made up of 16 amino acids. Germline CDR1 LGHNA, CDR2 YNFKEQ.

As for this clone: The sample carries other DNA sequences with the same CDR3. The chain uses TRBV9 and TRBJ1-2; TRBD1 matches at 7 bases. The CDR3 consists of 14 residues. Losses at the gene ends were 0 bases for V and 3 bases for J; bases not matched to a gene: 2. The germline gives CDR1 SGDLS, CDR2 YYNGEE. This CDR3 is CASSVGTGDYGYTF. The CDR3 region has the DNA TGTGCCAGCAGCGTAGGGACAGGAGACTATGGCTACACCTTC.

The chain recombines TRBV2 with TRBJ1-2; possibly TRBD1 for D (5 bases). This CDR3 has 14 residues. Trimming stripped 5 bases from V and 6 bases from J, with 16 bases between. CDR1 and CDR2 from the germline V gene are SNHLY and FYNNEI. The CDR3 protein is CASSYRTPEDGYTF. The CDR3 coding sequence is TGTGCCAGCAGTTACAGGACCCCCGAGGATGGCTACACCTTC.

This clone occurred once. The chain uses TRBV6-2 or TRBV6-3 and TRBJ2-1; 7 bases are a match to TRBD1. V lost 6 bases to trimming and J lost 6 bases; unmatched junction nucleotides: 11. The CDR3 is 15 amino acids. CDR1 and CDR2 from the germline V gene are MNHEY and SVGEGT. The CDR3 here is CASSRNVGTVNEQFF. The CDR3 DNA follows: TGTGCCAGCAGCCGAAACGTAGGGACAGTCAATGAGCAGTTCTTC.

This chain joins TRBV19 and TRBJ1-5; a possible D gene is TRBD1 (6 bases). The V end was cut by 3 bases, the J end by 0 bases, with 12 bases between. The CDR3 contains 16 residues. Germline CDR1 is LNHDA and CDR2 is SQIVND (reference sequence). CDR3 protein: CASSMGAGYSNQPQHF. The DNA of the CDR3 is TGTGCCAGTAGTATGGGGGCCGGTTATAGCAATCAGCCCCAGCATTTT.

The rearrangement links TRBV10-3 to TRBJ2-5; 9 bases are shared with TRBD2. V lost 2 bases and J lost 5; bases outside the gene matches: 15. The V gene's germline CDR1 is ENHRY and CDR2 SYGVKD. The CDR3 has 18 residues. CDR3 nucleotides: TGTGCCATCAGTGAGCTGGGACTAGCTGCGGGGGGCACTGAGACCCAGTACTTC. This gives the protein CAISELGLAAGGTETQYF.

The chain combines TRBV6-6 with TRBJ1-1, with TRBD1 identical over 9 bases. Germline V lookup: CDR1 MNHNY, CDR2 SVGAGI (reference sequence). Unmatched junction bases numbered 4, after V lost 2 bases and J lost 0 bases. CDR3 length: 16 residues. As DNA, the CDR3 is TGTGCCAGCAGTTACGAGACAGGGGGAATGAACACTGAAGCTTTCTTT. It yields the protein CASSYETGGMNTEAFF.

The J gene is TRBJ1-4, the V gene TRBV21-1; TRBD1, as called in the table, went unchecked against the DNA. TRBV21-1 is deemed a pseudogene. The CDR3 has 16 residues. Written as DNA, the CDR3 is TGTGCCAGCAGCATCAAAAGACAGCGCTCGTTCGAAAAACTGTTTTTT. This sequence encodes CASSIKRQRSFEKLFF.

The chain employs TRBV4-1 and TRBJ1-2; D gene unclear. V was cut by 0 bases and J by 2 bases, with 7 bases left in between. Germline V lookup: CDR1 MGHRA, CDR2 YSYEKL. The CDR3 has 14 amino acids. CDR3 nucleotides: TGCGCCAGCAGCCAAGATCGAGGGAACTATGGCTACACCTTC. Amino acid sequence: CASSQDRGNYGYTF.

The rearrangement links TRBV12-3 or TRBV12-4 to TRBJ2-2; D is ambiguous. Trimming took off 11 bases at V and 1 base at J, with 8 bases between the two ends. This CDR3 comprises 12 residues. The CDR3 DNA follows: TGTGCCGGGTACAGGAACACCGGGGAGCTGTTTTTT. As protein: CAGYRNTGELFF.

The gene calls are TRBV7-9 and TRBJ1-4, with a tentative D call TRBD1 (5 bases). Trimming cost V 1 base and J 2 bases, with 8 bases left between them. Germline CDR1 and CDR2: SEHNR and FQNEAQ (reference sequence). This CDR3 contains 15 residues. CDR3 coding DNA: TGTGCCAGCAGCTTAGTGACAGCCACTAATGAAAAACTGTTTTTT. Residues: CASSLVTATNEKLFF.

The sample holds a few counts of this clone. The chain employs TRBV28 and TRBJ1-2; D may be TRBD1 (6 bases). CDR3 length equals 12 residues. Germline V gene sequence: CDR1 MDHEN, CDR2 SYDVKM. Trimming left V 6 bases short and J 8 bases short, with 13 bases between. CDR3 residues: CASRAGGGGYTF. CDR3 in DNA: TGTGCCAGCAGGGCTGGGGGCGGAGGCTACACCTTC.

The V gene is TRBV27, the J gene TRBJ2-1; D is unresolved. This CDR3 spans 12 amino acids. V lost 5 bases and J 9 bases, leaving 11 bases between the germline ends. Germline V gene lookup returns CDR1 MNHEY and CDR2 SMNVEV (reference sequence). CDR3 region: CASSQHWAEQFF. The CDR3 DNA is TGTGCCAGCAGTCAACACTGGGCTGAGCAGTTCTTC.

The chain is built from TRBV28 and TRBJ2-7, with 7 nucleotides matching TRBD2. V trimming: 9 bases; J trimming: 3 bases; junction bases outside the gene matches: 5. Germline V gives CDR1 MDHEN, CDR2 SYDVKM. CDR3 size: 12 residues. CDR3 DNA: TGTGCCAGTAGGGGAGGGGACTACGAGCAGTACTTC. Translation gives CASRGGDYEQYF.

This clone was picked up a small number of times. The V call is TRBV18, the J call TRBJ2-1, with D possibly being TRBD1 (6 bases). Deletions cut 1 base from V and 5 bases from J, with 9 bases between. From germline, CDR1 is KGHSH and CDR2 LQKENI. This CDR3 contains 14 residues. The CDR3 coding sequence is TGTGCCAGCTCACCACTGGACAGTGACAATGAGCAGTTCTTC. Translating gives CASSPLDSDNEQFF.

This clone was counted a single time. This chain connects TRBV5-8 to TRBJ1-2; D possibly corresponds to TRBD1 (5 bases). The V end lost 0 bases, the J end lost 1 base, and 19 bases lay between the germline ends. Germline loops: CDR1 SGHTS, CDR2 YDEGEE. CDR3 length: 18 amino acids. The CDR3 loop is CASSLGSGAADYNYGYTF. The CDR3 coding sequence is TGTGCCAGCAGCTTGGGTTCCGGGGCAGCGGACTATAACTATGGCTACACCTTC.